The T cell receptor (beta chain) under discussion was sequenced for a study of T cell responses to AZD1222 COVID-19 vaccine. Study-level results: Among vaccine-associated CD4 TCRs, coverage spanned spike, with dominance at 160-218 and 743-854. A rise in Spike-specific TCR breadth and depth followed two AZD1222 doses. At baseline, seropositivity was found in only a handful of AZD1222 recipients. Donors were largely white British and mainly female; clonal diversity was possibly underestimated.

The trim removed 0 bases at V and 3 bases at J, leaving 3 bases unmatched. CDR3 length: 15 amino acids. Germline V gene lookup returns CDR1 SGDLS and CDR2 YYNGEE. Using immunoSEQ multiplex PCR, the repertoire was profiled, and TCRdb retains in-frame clones only, with some absent. The table has fewer than 200,000 clones, around 89% seen once. Note on this clone: The antigen remains undetermined.

This sample comprised peripheral blood, obtained 28 days after the second dose of the MenACWY control vaccine. The receptor comes from an adult who received the MenACWY meningococcal vaccine as a control. The rearrangement uses TRBV9 and TRBJ2-1, with 7 bases lining up with TRBD2. CDR3 DNA sequence: TGTGCCAGCAGCGTAGAAGGGACTATCTACAATGAGCAGTTCTTC. It encodes CASSVEGTIYNEQFF. Looking up the rest from reference TRBV9 and TRBJ2-1 gives the full variable domain: DSGVTQTPKHLITATGQRVTLRCSPRSGDLSVYWYQQSLDQGLQFLIQYYNGEERAKGNILERFSAQQFPDLHSELNLSSLELGDSALYFCASSVEGTIYNEQFFGPGTRLTVL.